This T cell receptor beta chain was observed in a study of blood T cell repertoires in COVID-19. Profiling relied on immunoSEQ multiplex PCR, and the TCRdb table lists in-frame clones only, not all of them. In the table there are about 130,000 clones, 88% of which are singletons. This clone has only one observation. The germline V and J ends were trimmed by 6 bases and 4 bases, with 13 bases remaining between them. CDR3 size: 13 residues. This sequence joins TRBV23-1 and TRBJ2-7, with D possibly TRBD1 on 6 matching bases. TRBV23-1 is labeled an ORF, and its function is uncertain. The receptor was isolated from a woman older than 75 with acute or convalescent COVID-19. Material: peripheral blood. CDR3 amino acids: CASSLQGTYEQYF. CDR3 sequence (DNA): TGCGCCAGCAGCTTGCAGGGGACATACGAGCAGTACTTC.